The clone carrying this TCR beta chain was found many times. Its target is not known. These data belong to a study of T cell repertoires in cytomegalovirus infection. General study results and limits: The cumulative frequency of public TCR beta families distinguished individuals who carried CMV together with the relevant HLA.

Germline V gives CDR1 SGHDN, CDR2 FVKESK. The CDR3 runs 11 residues. Trimming removed 9 bases at V and 4 bases at J, with 9 bases between. One entry per CDR3 protein, called by TCRdb with MiXCR from the reads. This sample has roughly 250,000 distinct CDR3 sequences, with roughly an eighth found just once. The receptor's source is a human donor in good health (CMV status not recorded). Some clones in this sample may be carry-over from other donors' samples. The chain combines TRBV14 with TRBJ1-1; a weak D match, TRBD1 (5 bases). The sequenced material came from PBMCs. CDR3 DNA: TGTGCCAGTAGGGGATTCACTGAAGCTTTCTTT. It specifies CASRGFTEAFF.